Each of the 19 T cell receptor beta chains below was sequenced from the same sample in a study of T cell clonality in common variable immunodeficiency. Some clones are missing from TCRdb's copy, which holds only in-frame ones; the method was immunoSEQ multiplex PCR. The sample has about 31,000 clones, none seen only once. Study-wide results and limits: Reportedly, TCR beta sequences from common variable immunodeficiency showed fewer deletions and N-nucleotide insertions.

The antigens for these receptors are not known. Sequencing was performed on peripheral blood mononuclear cells. The source of these receptors is a human donor with common variable immunodeficiency.

There are a few counts of this clone. Partial CDR3 DNA: TGTGCCAGCAGTACCGGGACTAGTCTGACCGAG. Translation gives CASSTGTSLTE. The whole CDR3 is CASSTGTSLTEQYF. The chain recombines TRBV7-6 with TRBJ2-7; 8 nucleotides agree with TRBD2. Coverage ceases 3 residues before the CDR3 finishes, and the germline J gene fills in the end. Germline V gene sequence: CDR1 SGHVS, CDR2 FNYEAQ. V dropped 6 bases and J dropped 6; count of bases not matched to a gene: 10. CDR3 length equals 14 residues.

This clone was seen repeatedly, ten times or more. Read coverage stops 3 residues before the CDR3 terminus; the germline J gene supplies the remainder. The rearrangement links TRBV5-1 to TRBJ2-3; TRBD2 agrees at 8 bases. The CDR3 runs to 18 residues. The germline CDR1 and CDR2 sequences are SGHRS and YFSETQ. V gave up 1 base and J gave up 0 bases; unmatched junction bases: 10. The CDR3 sequence: CASSLWSSGRASTDTQYF. The DNA read from the CDR3 is TGCGCCAGCAGCTTGTGGTCTAGCGGGCGTGCTAGCACAGATACG.

This clone turned up a few times. The read ends 3 residues before the CDR3 terminus; that terminus is restored from the germline J gene. V usage is TRBV7-2 and J usage is TRBJ1-2; 7 nucleotides agree with TRBD1. The CDR3 is made up of 12 amino acids. Germline lookup yields CDR1 SGHTA and CDR2 FQGNSA. V dropped 4 bases and J dropped 7; count of bases not matched to a gene: 3. This CDR3 reads CASSSNRGGYTF. The CDR3 bases that were read are TGTGCCAGCAGCTCGAACAGGGGTGGC.

CDR3 bases read: TGTGCCAGCAGTCAAACAGGGGGGGATACG. Translated, it gives CASSQTGGDT. The whole CDR3 region reads CASSQTGGDTQYF. The chain is built from TRBV7-9 and TRBJ2-3; 8 nucleotides agree with TRBD1. Read sequence stops 3 residues before the CDR3 end, and the germline J gene provides the missing end. The V and J ends lost 6 bases and 6 bases, in that order; junction bases with no gene match: 5. CDR3 length: 13 amino acids. The germline V gene encodes CDR1 SEHNR and CDR2 FQNEAQ (reference sequence).

This clone was found a few times. The read ends 3 residues before the CDR3 terminus; that terminus is restored from the germline J gene. The gene calls are TRBV20-1 and TRBJ2-1, with 7 bases fitting TRBD2. Germline V CDR1 and CDR2: DFQATT, SNEGSKA (reference sequence). V trimming: 3 bases; J trimming: 4 bases; junction bases outside the gene matches: 6. This CDR3 region has 14 residues. The CDR3 is CSASIRDYYNEQFF. The sequenced part of the CDR3 DNA is TGCAGTGCTAGCATCCGGGACTATTACAATGAG.

Notes on this clone: The read terminates 3 residues before the CDR3 end, so the remaining end is supplied by the germline J gene. The rearrangement joins TRBV7-2 to TRBJ2-1; TRBD1 matches at 7 bases. Germline CDR1 and CDR2: SGHTA and FQGNSA. This CDR3 region has 11 residues. With 8 bases clipped from V and 9 bases from J, the junction kept 4 bases outside the gene matches. CDR3 sequence reads: CASRQGFEQFF. The CDR3 DNA, read in part, is TGTGCCAGCCGACAGGGCTTTGAG.

This clone is medium-sized (0.01 to 0.1%) within its sample. The CDR3 bases that were read are TGCAGTGCTAGAGATCCCAGCGGGAGGATTAATGAG. Translation: CSARDPSGRINE. The CDR3 in its entirety is CSARDPSGRINEQFF. The genes are TRBV20-1 and TRBJ2-1; 9 bases align to TRBD2. The DNA ends 3 residues before the CDR3 does, and the rest of the CDR3 is filled in from the germline J gene. The CDR3 contains 15 residues. Germline lookup yields CDR1 DFQATT and CDR2 SNEGSKA (reference sequence). V lost 0 bases to trimming and J lost 7 bases; unmatched junction nucleotides: 7.

This clone was observed a few times. The part of the CDR3 DNA that was read is TGTGCCAGCAGTGTTTCGGGGAACGGTTCACCC. Translating it yields CASSVSGNGSP. Given in full, the CDR3 is CASSVSGNGSPLHF. The genes are TRBV2 and TRBJ1-6; D is unresolved. The read ends 3 residues before the CDR3 terminus; that terminus is restored from the germline J gene. This CDR3 has 14 amino acids. With 4 bases removed from V and 9 bases from J, the gap between germline ends came to 13 bases. The V gene's germline CDR1 is SNHLY and CDR2 FYNNEI.

To note about this clone: The read ends 3 residues shy of where the CDR3 ends; the end is completed using the germline J gene. The chain combines TRBV5-8 with TRBJ2-7, with 7 positions matching TRBD2. The CDR3 consists of 14 residues. V lost 3 bases to trimming and J lost 6 bases; unmatched junction nucleotides: 9. Germline CDR1 SGHTS, CDR2 YDEGEE. The part of the CDR3 DNA that was read is TGTGCCAGCAGCTCCCCTCGGGGGGAAGGCGAG. It yields the protein CASSSPRGEGE. The entire CDR3 protein reads CASSSPRGEGEQYF.

With regard to this clone: The read falls 3 residues short of the CDR3 end, and the missing part is taken from the germline J gene. The chain combines TRBV7-8 with TRBJ2-7; the match to TRBD2 covers 12 bases. The CDR3 consists of 18 residues. The V and J ends lost 0 bases and 1 base, in that order; junction bases with no gene match: 7. CDR1 is SGHVS and CDR2 is FQNEAQ in the germline V gene. CDR3 region: CASSLAPSGRAKSYEQYF. The covered CDR3 bases are TGTGCCAGCAGCTTAGCCCCTAGCGGGAGGGCCAAGTCCTACGAG.

Details on this clone: The DNA ends 3 residues before the CDR3 does, and the rest of the CDR3 is filled in from the germline J gene. The genes are TRBV7-9 and TRBJ1-3; TRBD1 might be the D (6 bases). The germline V and J ends were trimmed by 4 bases and 5 bases, with 6 bases remaining between them. CDR1 and CDR2 (germline): SEHNR, FQNEAQ (reference sequence). The CDR3 length is 12 residues. CDR3 sequence reads: CASSWDRNTIYF. The part of the CDR3 DNA that was read is TGTGCCAGCAGCTGGGACAGAAACACC. The full variable domain, rest sourced from reference TRBV7-9 and TRBJ1-3, is DTGVSQNPRHKITKRGQNVTFRCDPISEHNRLYWYRQTLGQGPEFLTYFQNEAQLEKSRLLSDRFSAERPKGSFSTLEIQRTEQGDSAMYLCASSWDRNTIYFGEGSWLTVV.

On this clone: The read terminates 3 residues before the CDR3 end, so the remaining end is supplied by the germline J gene. The chain combines TRBV7-9 with TRBJ2-7; a weak D match, TRBD2 (7 bases). Germline V gene sequence: CDR1 SEHNR, CDR2 FQNEAQ (reference sequence). V was pared by 1 base and J by 6 bases, with 16 bases between. This CDR3 spans 15 amino acids. The covered CDR3 bases are TGTGCCAGCAGCTTAGGTGGGGGGGGGCTAGGCGAG. Its protein is CASSLGGGGLGE. The CDR3 as a whole reads CASSLGGGGLGEQYF.

The CDR3 DNA, read in part, is TGTGCCAGCAGCCCACAGGGGAACAGTAGGGAGACC. Its protein is CASSPQGNSRET. The entire CDR3 protein is CASSPQGNSRETQYF. This chain uses TRBV7-9 with TRBJ2-5; 7 positions agree with TRBD1. The read terminates 3 residues ahead of where the CDR3 ends, so the germline J gene completes it. V trimming: 5 bases; J trimming: 5 bases; junction bases outside the gene matches: 11. The CDR3 has 15 amino acids. Germline-derived CDR1 and CDR2 are SEHNR and FQNEAQ (reference sequence).

This clone has only a few counts. This likely came from a read error, as a far larger clone is one base away. Sequencing ends 3 residues short of the CDR3 end; the germline J gene provides the rest. The genes are TRBV7-8 and TRBJ2-3; D is unresolved. There are 11 residues in the CDR3. Trimming pared 2 bases from V and 5 bases from J, leaving 2 bases between. The germline CDR1 and CDR2 sequences are SGHVS and FQNEAQ. The covered CDR3 bases are TGTGCCAGCAGCTTACGAGATACG. It yields the protein CASSLRDT. The CDR3 in full is CASSLRDTQYF.

This clone has only a few counts. It may be a read error: a sequence one base away is much more abundant. The CDR3 goes on 3 residues after the read ends, and that part is filled in from the germline J gene. The chain couples TRBV11-3 to TRBJ1-1; TRBD1 agrees at 9 bases. CDR1 is SGHNT and CDR2 is YENEEA in the germline V gene. This CDR3 is built from 15 residues. The V gene end was trimmed by 5 bases and the J gene end by 6 bases; junction bases not matched to a gene: 10. The chain's CDR3 is CASSVKQGAGAEAFF. The DNA read from the CDR3 is TGTGCCAGCAGCGTGAAACAGGGGGCCGGCGCTGAA.

A word on this clone: The read ends 3 residues early relative to the CDR3; the germline J gene fills the gap. The chain couples TRBV7-2 to TRBJ2-3, with 7 bases aligning to TRBD2. From germline, CDR1 is SGHTA and CDR2 FQGNSA. There are 14 residues in the CDR3. V trimming: 5 bases; J trimming: 2 bases; junction bases outside the gene matches: 4. Incomplete CDR3 DNA: TGTGCCAGCAGCACTAGCGTCGACACAGATACG. Residues: CASSTSVDTDT. The full CDR3 protein reads CASSTSVDTDTQYF.

This clone was counted many times. The read ends 3 residues shy of where the CDR3 ends; the end is completed using the germline J gene. The rearrangement joins TRBV2 to TRBJ1-2; maybe TRBD1 (6 bases). The germline V gene encodes CDR1 SNHLY and CDR2 FYNNEI. The germline V and J ends were trimmed by 5 bases and 5 bases, with 12 bases remaining between them. The CDR3 spans 13 residues. The CDR3 loop is CASSLDRPYGYTF. CDR3 DNA, as far as it was read: TGTGCCAGCAGTTTAGACAGGCCTTATGGC. Drawing the rest from reference TRBV2 and TRBJ1-2, the complete variable domain is EPEVTQTPSHQVTQMGQEVILRCVPISNHLYFYWYRQILGQKVEFLVSFYNNEISEKSEIFDDQFSVERPDGSNFTLKIRSTKLEDSAMYFCASSLDRPYGYTFGSGTRLTVV.

In its sample, this clone was seen a few times. Read data end 3 residues before the CDR3 end; the end is taken from the germline J gene. The rearrangement links TRBV19 to TRBJ1-4; perhaps TRBD1 as D (5 bases). V dropped 5 bases and J dropped 8 bases, with 15 bases sitting between them. Germline values: CDR1 LNHDA, CDR2 SQIVND (reference sequence). This CDR3 is built from 14 residues. CDR3 bases read: TGTGCCAGTAGTCCTTCCTTCGGGGGGGAAAAA. Its translation: CASSPSFGGEK. The whole CDR3 protein is CASSPSFGGEKLFF.

About this clone: The read gets to within 3 residues of the CDR3 end, and the germline J gene fills in the rest. This chain joins TRBV6-1 and TRBJ2-5; 9 bases line up with TRBD2. Germline trimming cut 2 bases from V and 4 bases from J; bases unmatched to any gene: 5. Germline CDR1 reads MNHNS; CDR2 reads SASEGT. CDR3 length equals 15 residues. This CDR3 is CASSELAGILETQYF. The CDR3 bases that were read are TGTGCCAGCAGTGAACTAGCGGGGATATTAGAGACC.